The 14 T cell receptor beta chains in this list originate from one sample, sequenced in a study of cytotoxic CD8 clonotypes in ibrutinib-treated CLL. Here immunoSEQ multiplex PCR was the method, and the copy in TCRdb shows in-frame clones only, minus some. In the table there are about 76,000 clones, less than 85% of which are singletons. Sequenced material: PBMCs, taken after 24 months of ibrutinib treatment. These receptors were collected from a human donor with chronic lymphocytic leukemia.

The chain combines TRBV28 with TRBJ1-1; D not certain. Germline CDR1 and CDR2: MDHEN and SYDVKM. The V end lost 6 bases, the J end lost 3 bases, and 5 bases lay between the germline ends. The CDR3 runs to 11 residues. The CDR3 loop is CASRQDTEAFF. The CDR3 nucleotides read TGTGCCAGCAGGCAGGACACTGAAGCTTTCTTT.

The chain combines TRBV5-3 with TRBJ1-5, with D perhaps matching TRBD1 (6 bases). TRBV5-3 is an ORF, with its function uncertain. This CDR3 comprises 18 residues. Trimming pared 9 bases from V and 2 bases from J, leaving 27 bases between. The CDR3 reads CATGAEQGGGQGNQPQHF. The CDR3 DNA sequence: TGTGCCACCGGGGCGGAACAGGGAGGAGGGCAAGGCAATCAGCCCCAGCATTTT.

CDR3 nucleotide sequence: TGTGCCAGCAGTTACTCCAGGGGCAATTACGAGCAGTACTTC. It translates to CASSYSRGNYEQYF. The rearrangement uses TRBV6-6 and TRBJ2-7; D might be TRBD1 (6 bases). The V gene lost 0 bases and the J gene lost 4 bases, with 10 bases spanning the gap. Germline V lookup: CDR1 MNHNY, CDR2 SVGAGI (reference sequence). The CDR3 extends over 14 amino acids.

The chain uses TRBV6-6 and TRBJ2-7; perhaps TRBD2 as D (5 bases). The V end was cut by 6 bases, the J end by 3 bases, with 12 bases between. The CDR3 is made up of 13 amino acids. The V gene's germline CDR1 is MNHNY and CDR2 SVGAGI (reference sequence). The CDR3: CASSPFGDYEQYF. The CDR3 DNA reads TGTGCCAGCAGCCCGTTCGGGGACTACGAGCAGTACTTC.

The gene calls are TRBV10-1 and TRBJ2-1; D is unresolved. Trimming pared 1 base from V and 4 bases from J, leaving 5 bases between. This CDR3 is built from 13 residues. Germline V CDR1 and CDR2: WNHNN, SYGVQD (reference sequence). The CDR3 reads CASSELGYNEQFF. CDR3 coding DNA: TGCGCCAGCAGTGAGTTGGGATACAATGAGCAGTTCTTC.

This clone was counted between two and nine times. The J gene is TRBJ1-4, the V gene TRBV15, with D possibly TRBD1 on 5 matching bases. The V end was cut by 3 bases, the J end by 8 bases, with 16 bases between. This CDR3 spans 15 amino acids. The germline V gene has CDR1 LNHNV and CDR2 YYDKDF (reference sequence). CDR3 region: CATSSGGGIGEKLFF. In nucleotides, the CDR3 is TGTGCCACCAGCAGTGGGGGGGGGATCGGGGAAAAACTGTTTTTT.

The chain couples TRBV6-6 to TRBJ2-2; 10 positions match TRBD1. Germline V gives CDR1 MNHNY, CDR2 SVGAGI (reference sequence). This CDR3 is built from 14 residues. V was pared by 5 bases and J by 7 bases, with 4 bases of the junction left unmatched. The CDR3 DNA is TGTGCCAGCAGTCGACAGGGGGCAGGCGGGGAGCTGTTTTTT. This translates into CASSRQGAGGELFF.

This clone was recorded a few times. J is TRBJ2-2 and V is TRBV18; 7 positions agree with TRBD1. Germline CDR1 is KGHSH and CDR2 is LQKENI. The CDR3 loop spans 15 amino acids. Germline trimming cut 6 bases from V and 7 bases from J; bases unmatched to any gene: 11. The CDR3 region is CASSPVRGQDGELFF. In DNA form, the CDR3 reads TGTGCCAGCTCGCCCGTTAGGGGGCAGGACGGGGAGCTGTTTTTT.

The CDR3 is CASSPGQEQPQHF. CDR3 DNA sequence: TGTGCCAGCTCACCGGGACAAGAACAGCCCCAGCATTTT. The gene calls are TRBV18 and TRBJ1-5, with D tentatively TRBD1 (6 bases). The CDR3 totals 13 residues. Per the germline V gene, CDR1 is KGHSH and CDR2 is LQKENI. The germline V and J ends were trimmed by 3 bases and 7 bases, with 10 bases remaining between them. Drawing the rest from reference TRBV18 and TRBJ1-5, the complete variable domain is NAGVMQNPRHLVRRRGQEARLRCSPMKGHSHVYWYRQLPEEGLKFMVYLQKENIIDESGMPKERFSAEFPKEGPSILRIQQVVRGDSAAYFCASSPGQEQPQHFGDGTRLSIL.

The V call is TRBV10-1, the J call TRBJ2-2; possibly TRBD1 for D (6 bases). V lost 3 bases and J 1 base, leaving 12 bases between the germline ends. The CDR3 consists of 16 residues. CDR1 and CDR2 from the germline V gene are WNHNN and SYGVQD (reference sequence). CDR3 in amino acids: CASSDRDTMNTGELFF. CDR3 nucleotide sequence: TGCGCCAGCAGTGATAGGGACACAATGAACACCGGGGAGCTGTTTTTT.

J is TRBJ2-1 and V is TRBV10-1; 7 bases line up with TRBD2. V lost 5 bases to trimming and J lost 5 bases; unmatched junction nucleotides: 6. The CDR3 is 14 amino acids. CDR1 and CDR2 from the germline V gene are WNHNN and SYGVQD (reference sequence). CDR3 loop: CASSLPGLHNEQFF. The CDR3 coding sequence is TGCGCCAGCAGTCTGCCGGGACTACACAATGAGCAGTTCTTC.

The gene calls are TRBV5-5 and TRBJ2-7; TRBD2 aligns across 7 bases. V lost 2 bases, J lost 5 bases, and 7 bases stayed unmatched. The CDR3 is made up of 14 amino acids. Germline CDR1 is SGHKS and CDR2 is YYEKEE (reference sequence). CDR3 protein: CASSFVRGVDEQYF. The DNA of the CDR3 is TGTGCCAGCAGCTTTGTCCGGGGGGTTGACGAGCAGTACTTC.

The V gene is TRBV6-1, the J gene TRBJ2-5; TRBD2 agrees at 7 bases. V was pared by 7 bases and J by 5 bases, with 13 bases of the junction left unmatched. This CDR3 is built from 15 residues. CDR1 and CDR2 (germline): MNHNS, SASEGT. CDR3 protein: CASNSRGRAVETQYF. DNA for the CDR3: TGTGCCAGCAATTCCCGAGGGAGGGCCGTGGAGACCCAGTACTTC.

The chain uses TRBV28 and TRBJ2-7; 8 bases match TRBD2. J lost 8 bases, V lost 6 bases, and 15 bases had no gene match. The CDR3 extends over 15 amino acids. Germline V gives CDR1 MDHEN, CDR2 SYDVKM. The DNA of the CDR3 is TGTGCCAGCAGCCGGTCGGGGGGAGTAGCGGGGCAGCAGTACTTC. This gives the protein CASSRSGGVAGQQYF. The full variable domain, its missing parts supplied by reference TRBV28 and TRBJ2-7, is DVKVTQSSRYLVKRTGEKVFLECVQDMDHENMFWYRQDPGLGLRLIYFSYDVKMKEKGDIPEGYSVSREKKERFSLILESASTNQTSMYLCASSRSGGVAGQQYFGPGTRLTVT.